The rows below give T cell receptor beta chains drawn from one sample of a study of neurological immune-mediated disorders. TCRdb fed the 5' RACE reads into MiXCR, producing one record per CDR3 protein. This table holds about 55,000 distinct CDR3 sequences, about 3.5% found once. Sequencing was done on a sample of PBMCs. The receptors derive from a young man with multiple sclerosis. Both conserved end residues are part of each CDR3. The order of the fields is V gene, D gene, J gene, clone size, CDR3 DNA, CDR3 protein. The D gene is left open where the match is weak. A clone size is listed for some rows: how often the clone was seen (once, few, many), or a class if it is expanded.

V gene: TRBV4-1
D gene: -
J gene: TRBJ1-6
clone size: few
CDR3 DNA: TGCGCCAGCAGCCAAGATAAGGCAGCATGGGTACCCCTCAACTTT
CDR3 protein: CASSQDKAAWVPLNF

V gene: TRBV12-3/TRBV12-4
D gene: TRBD1
J gene: TRBJ2-1
clone size: many
CDR3 DNA: TGTGCCAGCAGTCAGCACAGGGGTAGGAATGAGCAGTTCTTC
CDR3 protein: CASSQHRGRNEQFF

V gene: TRBV10-3
D gene: -
J gene: TRBJ2-3
clone size: many
CDR3 DNA: TGTGCCACCACGGGACGGTCCACAGATACGCAGTATTTT
CDR3 protein: CATTGRSTDTQYF

V gene: TRBV10-3
D gene: -
J gene: TRBJ2-7
clone size: many
CDR3 DNA: TGTGCCATCAGTCAGGGGCACTCCTACGAGCAGTACTTC
CDR3 protein: CAISQGHSYEQYF

V gene: TRBV5-1
D gene: -
J gene: TRBJ1-5
clone size: many
CDR3 DNA: TGCGCCAGCAGCTTGGAGGGGCAAAGCAATCAGCCCCAGCATTTT
CDR3 protein: CASSLEGQSNQPQHF

V gene: TRBV29-1
D gene: -
J gene: TRBJ2-5
clone size: many
CDR3 DNA: TGCAGCGTTGAAGGGTCTGACTGGGGAGAGACCCAGTACTTC
CDR3 protein: CSVEGSDWGETQYF

V gene: TRBV6-5
D gene: -
J gene: TRBJ1-1
clone size: many
CDR3 DNA: TGTGCCAGCAGTTACGGGGGGCTTGAGGTGAACACTGAAGCTTTCTTT
CDR3 protein: CASSYGGLEVNTEAFF

V gene: TRBV20-1
D gene: TRBD2
J gene: TRBJ2-7
clone size: many
CDR3 DNA: TGCAGTGCTAGAAGCCAGCGGGGCTACGAGCAGTACTTC
CDR3 protein: CSARSQRGYEQYF

V gene: TRBV5-1
D gene: -
J gene: TRBJ2-5
clone size: many
CDR3 DNA: TGCGCCAGCAGCTTCGGGGTCGAGACCCAGTACTTC
CDR3 protein: CASSFGVETQYF

V gene: TRBV15
D gene: -
J gene: TRBJ1-2
clone size: many
CDR3 DNA: TGTGCCACCAGCAGTGAGACGGTCCTAGAGGGCTACACCTTC
CDR3 protein: CATSSETVLEGYTF

V gene: TRBV10-3
D gene: TRBD2
J gene: TRBJ2-7
clone size: many
CDR3 DNA: TGTGCCATCAGGGCCCTAGCGGGAAACGAGCAGTACTTC
CDR3 protein: CAIRALAGNEQYF

V gene: TRBV11-2
D gene: -
J gene: TRBJ2-5
clone size: many
CDR3 DNA: TGTGCCAGCAGCTTAGTTAGCGTCGAGACCCAGTACTTC
CDR3 protein: CASSLVSVETQYF

V gene: TRBV12-3/TRBV12-4
D gene: TRBD1
J gene: TRBJ1-4
clone size: many
CDR3 DNA: TGTGCCAGCAGTCTTTTAAGGACAGGGAACGAAAAACTGTTTTTT
CDR3 protein: CASSLLRTGNEKLFF

V gene: TRBV2
D gene: -
J gene: TRBJ2-7
clone size: many
CDR3 DNA: TGTGCCAGCAGTTCAGTGAGCTCCTACGAGCAGTACTTC
CDR3 protein: CASSSVSSYEQYF

V gene: TRBV6-5
D gene: -
J gene: TRBJ2-1
clone size: many
CDR3 DNA: TGTGCCAGCATAGGGGGTCGCTCCTACAATGAGCAGTTCTTC
CDR3 protein: CASIGGRSYNEQFF

V gene: TRBV10-3
D gene: TRBD1
J gene: TRBJ2-7
clone size: many
CDR3 DNA: TGTGCCGTTTCGACAGGGTGGGGAGAATACGAGCAGTACTTC
CDR3 protein: CAVSTGWGEYEQYF

V gene: TRBV29-1
D gene: TRBD1
J gene: TRBJ2-7
clone size: many
CDR3 DNA: TGCAGCGTAAAGCAGGGGGCGCGTGACGAGCAGTACTTC
CDR3 protein: CSVKQGARDEQYF

V gene: TRBV14
D gene: -
J gene: TRBJ1-3
clone size: many
CDR3 DNA: TGTGCCAGCAGCCGGAGGGGAACTGGAAACACCATATATTTT
CDR3 protein: CASSRRGTGNTIYF

V gene: TRBV12-3/TRBV12-4
D gene: -
J gene: TRBJ2-5
clone size: many
CDR3 DNA: TGTGCCAGCAGTTCTGCCCAAGAGACCCAGTACTTC
CDR3 protein: CASSSAQETQYF

V gene: TRBV15
D gene: -
J gene: TRBJ1-1
clone size: many
CDR3 DNA: TGTGCCACCAGCAGAGATCGACGTGAGAAAGGGGTGCTGGTGGGGACTGAAGCTTTCTTT
CDR3 protein: CATSRDRREKGVLVGTEAFF

V gene: TRBV9
D gene: TRBD2
J gene: TRBJ2-3
clone size: many
CDR3 DNA: TGTGCCAGCAGCGTAGCGGCGGGAGGGCCCTCAGATACGCAGTATTTT
CDR3 protein: CASSVAAGGPSDTQYF

V gene: TRBV20-1
D gene: -
J gene: TRBJ2-3
clone size: -
CDR3 DNA: TGCAGTGCCCCTGAAGCAGATACGCAGTATTTT
CDR3 protein: CSAPEADTQYF

V gene: TRBV6-6
D gene: -
J gene: TRBJ1-5
clone size: many
CDR3 DNA: TGTGCCACCACCCTTGGGGGTAGCAATCAGCCCCAGCATTTT
CDR3 protein: CATTLGGSNQPQHF

V gene: TRBV11-2
D gene: TRBD2
J gene: TRBJ2-1
clone size: many
CDR3 DNA: TGTGCCAGCAGGTGGGACCTAGCGGGAGTCGAGCAGTTCTTC
CDR3 protein: CASRWDLAGVEQFF

V gene: TRBV27
D gene: -
J gene: TRBJ1-1
clone size: many
CDR3 DNA: TGTGCCAGCAGTCCCCTACAGGGGAACACTGAAGCTTTCTTT
CDR3 protein: CASSPLQGNTEAFF

V gene: TRBV7-2
D gene: -
J gene: TRBJ1-6
clone size: many
CDR3 DNA: TGTGCCAGCAGCTCTCAACCGGGTTGGTCACCCCTCAACTTT
CDR3 protein: CASSSQPGWSPLNF

V gene: TRBV5-1
D gene: -
J gene: TRBJ2-7
clone size: few
CDR3 DNA: TGCGCCAGCAGCGGAGGACCACGGACCGGCGACGAGCAGTACTTC
CDR3 protein: CASSGGPRTGDEQYF

V gene: TRBV20-1
D gene: -
J gene: TRBJ2-1
clone size: medium-sized
CDR3 DNA: TGCAGTGCTAGAGACCCCGGGAGCCCATACAATGAGCAGTTCTTC
CDR3 protein: CSARDPGSPYNEQFF

V gene: TRBV2
D gene: -
J gene: TRBJ1-1
clone size: many
CDR3 DNA: TGTGCCAGCAGTGAAAGGGGCTTCACTGAAGCTTTCTTT
CDR3 protein: CASSERGFTEAFF

V gene: TRBV20-1
D gene: TRBD2
J gene: TRBJ2-3
clone size: -
CDR3 DNA: TGCAGTGCTAGAGATCTGAGGACTAGCGGGATCAATACGCAGTATTTT
CDR3 protein: CSARDLRTSGINTQYF

V gene: TRBV20-1
D gene: -
J gene: TRBJ1-4
clone size: many
CDR3 DNA: TGCAGTGCCCGGGAGTTGGGCGAAAAACTGTTTTTT
CDR3 protein: CSARELGEKLFF

V gene: TRBV5-1
D gene: -
J gene: TRBJ1-2
clone size: many
CDR3 DNA: TGCGCCAGCAGCTTGGAGCAGGGAGGTACCGTTGGCTACACCTTC
CDR3 protein: CASSLEQGGTVGYTF

V gene: TRBV20-1
D gene: -
J gene: TRBJ1-6
clone size: -
CDR3 DNA: TGCAGTGCTAGAGATCAACGAGCGAATTCACCCCTCAACTTT
CDR3 protein: CSARDQRANSPLNF

V gene: TRBV28
D gene: -
J gene: TRBJ1-2
clone size: many
CDR3 DNA: TGTGCCAGCAGTTTATCGACCACCTCGACCTCCCGAGAGGGCTACACCTTC
CDR3 protein: CASSLSTTSTSREGYTF

V gene: TRBV5-8
D gene: -
J gene: TRBJ2-6
clone size: many
CDR3 DNA: TGTGCCAGCAGCTTGGAAGGGACTCCTGGGGCCAACGTCCTGACTTTC
CDR3 protein: CASSLEGTPGANVLTF

V gene: TRBV3-1
D gene: TRBD1
J gene: TRBJ1-3
clone size: many
CDR3 DNA: TGTGCCAGCAGCCGACAGGGGACTGGAAACACCATATATTTT
CDR3 protein: CASSRQGTGNTIYF

V gene: TRBV20-1
D gene: -
J gene: TRBJ2-1
clone size: many
CDR3 DNA: TGCAGTGCTAGACCGGGACATGAATTTTACAATGAGCAGTTCTTC
CDR3 protein: CSARPGHEFYNEQFF

V gene: TRBV6-5
D gene: TRBD2
J gene: TRBJ2-7
clone size: many
CDR3 DNA: TGTGCCAGCAGTTACGGTACTAGCGGGACCTACGAGCAGTACTTC
CDR3 protein: CASSYGTSGTYEQYF

V gene: TRBV12-3/TRBV12-4
D gene: -
J gene: TRBJ1-2
clone size: many
CDR3 DNA: TGTGCCAGCATGTTAGCAGGGTCTGGCTACACCTTC
CDR3 protein: CASMLAGSGYTF

V gene: TRBV7-9
D gene: -
J gene: TRBJ2-6
clone size: many
CDR3 DNA: TGTGCCAGCAGCTTAGCCGGGGCCAACGTCCTGACTTTC
CDR3 protein: CASSLAGANVLTF

V gene: TRBV3-1
D gene: TRBD1
J gene: TRBJ1-5
clone size: many
CDR3 DNA: TGTGCCAGCAGCCGAGCGACAGGGGGCAGGAATCAGCCCCAGCATTTT
CDR3 protein: CASSRATGGRNQPQHF